This TCR beta chain was identified during a study of OX40 agonist ivuxolimab in advanced cancers. Study summary: Checkpoint inhibitors had been given previously to over 30% of patients. Regarding the study as a whole: Relatively little clonal expansion, among the lowest observed, appeared in partial responders at 0.1-3.0 mg/kg.

J lost 3 bases, V lost 6 bases, and 7 bases had no gene match. Per the germline V gene, CDR1 is MNHEY and CDR2 is SVGAGI. There are 14 residues in the CDR3. Details on this clone: The antigen is undetermined.

The data were produced by immunoSEQ multiplex PCR, yet TCRdb's version contains in-frame clones alone and is incomplete. The table records 85,000 to 100,000 clones, more than 75% of them present only once. The chain joins TRBV6-5 to TRBJ1-1; 7 nucleotides line up with TRBD1. Specimen: CD4+ or CD8+ T cells sorted from blood, collected in a trial of the OX40 agonist ivuxolimab. This receptor was taken from an adult with an advanced solid tumor such as melanoma, head and neck, liver or kidney cancer. The CDR3 protein is CASRTQGLYTEAFF. The DNA of the CDR3 is TGTGCCAGCAGGACACAGGGGTTATACACTGAAGCTTTCTTT.